This T cell receptor (beta chain) was found in a study of OX40 agonist ivuxolimab in advanced cancers. The protocol was immunoSEQ multiplex PCR, while the TCRdb copy is restricted to in-frame clones and leaves out a portion. The profile covers roughly 76,000 clones, with around nine tenths appearing a single time and roughly 2.5% taken by the ten largest. This specimen consisted of CD4+ or CD8+ T cells sorted from blood, obtained in a trial of the OX40 agonist ivuxolimab. This TCR derives from an adult with an advanced solid tumor such as melanoma, head and neck, liver or kidney cancer.

The CDR3 nucleotides are TGTGCCAGCAGCGGAGTACCTGGGGCCAACGTCCTGACTTTC. Its translation: CASSGVPGANVLTF. V and J are TRBV7-7 and TRBJ2-6; D not certain. V was cut by 5 bases and J by 2 bases, with 7 bases left in between. CDR3 length equals 14 residues. Per germline, CDR1 SSHAT and CDR2 FNYEAQ (reference sequence).